The following is a T cell receptor beta chain sequence with its context. No cognate antigen has been identified for it. No clone much larger than this one lies a single base away; base qualities are absent. The collaborating institutions used their own protocols to collect whole blood in K2EDTA tubes. For TCRbeta analysis, collaborator samples were shipped as frozen whole blood, as isolated PBMCs, or as DNA extracted from either sample type. Trimming leaves V shorter by 0 bases and J shorter by 4 bases, with the junction holding 4 bases beyond the gene matches. The CDR3 holds 15 amino acids from the cysteine to the phenylalanine. Only CDR3 DNA is held: 45 bases, read in frame from base 1. CDR1 and CDR2, per the germline V gene, are SGHTA and FQGNSA. The data originate from a study of blood T cell repertoires in COVID-19 (TCRdb year 2020). For the wider study: Collaborator samples came from the United States, Italy and Spain and covered acute and convalescent phases of COVID-19. The prospective study material was composed of cDNA or gDNA derived from T cells, B-cell-depleted T cells, or PBMCs. Deeply sampled blood TCRbeta repertoires from subjects exposed to, actively infected with, or recovered from COVID-19 were included in the dataset. The repertoires were made available in a free public database intended to serve as a resource for research on the immune response to SARS-CoV-2. Samples came from the ongoing ImmuneRACE study (first 160 participants) plus 1,254 subjects from 6 global collaborators. A de-identified subject ID, COVID-19 status, age in years and sex were almost always included in the sample metadata. Where available, HLA class I and class II types were obtained from metadata supplied by the sample provider rather than from assay-based typing. General conclusions and limits of the study: The amount of clinical and demographic metadata varied by source and participant and was provided uncurated.

TCRbeta CDR3 regions were amplified from genomic DNA by means of the immunoSEQ Assay, a bias-controlled multiplex PCR. On the study's bioinformatics: Nucleated cell counts per sample were estimated from amplification of reference gene primers within the assay. To quantify the absolute abundance of each unique TCRbeta CDR3 rearrangement, sequence reads were collapsed and filtered. Productive Simpson clonality was computed per sample as the square root of Simpson's diversity index over productive rearrangements. This immuneACCESS table, as held by TCRdb, lists in-frame sequences with V and J called but not all clones. Of the missing ones, under half trace to an unresolved V gene in checked studies; the others have no known cause. The DNA was the basis for D and trimming; V, J and clone size are from that table. The sample includes approximately 250,000 clones, with roughly 86% observed a single time. About 8.7% of the sample lies in the top ten.

Sequencing was done on a sample of peripheral blood. The TCR originated in a man between 40 and 49 years old with active or convalescent COVID-19. The sequence links TRBV7-2 to TRBJ2-3, with 7 bases in between that match TRBD1. The CDR3 here reads CASSLAGQHADTQYF. Read as DNA, the sequence is TGTGCCAGCAGCTTAGCGGGACAGCATGCAGATACGCAGTATTTT. Joined to the reference TRBV7-2 and TRBJ2-3 proteins, this CDR3 gives the full variable domain: GAGVSQSPSNKVTEKGKDVELRCDPISGHTALYWYRQSLGQGLEFLIYFQGNSAPDKSGLPSDRFSAERTGGSVSTLTIQRTQQEDSAVYLCASSLAGQHADTQYFGPGTRLTVL.